The present TCR beta chain was sequenced within a study of vaccination and CD4 T cells after COVID-19 (dated by TCRdb to between 2022 and 2023). In terms of the full investigation: Six males and four females were included in the convalescent cohort, with two Hispanic individuals, seven Caucasians, two Asians and one multiracial person represented. Post-COVID blood samples were collected from convalescent patients a median of around 100 days after diagnosis, with a range of about 35 to 180 days. As controls, cultures received a CEFX viral epitope pool (the positive control), an HIV-1 Nef peptide pool (the negative control), or no peptide at all. Overlapping spike peptide pools from SARS-CoV-2 and from the common cold coronaviruses HCoV-NL63, HCoV-OC43 and HCoV-229E were used as culture stimuli. Participants got two doses of the Pfizer-BioNTech BNT162b2 vaccine (n=8) or two doses of the Moderna mRNA-1273 vaccine (n=2). In 10 COVID-19 convalescent patients and 4 infection-naive healthy vaccine recipients, researchers compared the spike-specific CD4+ TCR repertoire from before mRNA vaccination with the repertoire from after. Post-vaccine blood samples were taken a median of 72 days after the second vaccine dose, with a range of about 14 to 241 days. At the TCR clonotype level, an earlier paper using these donors assessed memory CD4+ T cell crossreactivity between SARS-CoV-2 and common cold coronavirus spike proteins.

Reading from cysteine to phenylalanine, the CDR3 counts 17 amino acids. Just the 51-base CDR3 DNA is kept, in frame starting at base 1. Germline trimming: 5 bases from V, 0 bases from J; junction bases outside gene matches: 7. About this clonotype itself: The antigen it recognizes is unknown. Base qualities were left out, and no much larger clone turns up one base away.

The sample's treatment or condition label, in plain terms: 10-day PBMC culture with coronavirus spike peptide pools or control peptides (ViraFEST assay). CD4+ T cells from unexposed donors were collected before the COVID-19 pandemic (2011-2018). The ViraFEST assay, used in the study, expanded antigen-specific T cells with peptide pools and then identified the expanded clonotypes through TCR sequencing. Each well held roughly 2.2 million PBMCs cultured in IMDM containing roughly 5% human AB serum and about 10 IU/ml IL-2, with 8.5 to 10 ug/ml peptide pools added. Half of the culture medium was replaced with fresh IL-2-containing medium on days 3 and 7. After around 10 days of culture, CD4+ T cells were isolated by negative selection using the EasySep CD4+ T cell isolation kit. As far as cell numbers permitted, CD4+ T cells from unexposed donors were tested for reactivity against SARS-CoV-2 S and N as well as four spike pools from common cold coronaviruses. Ficoll-Paque Plus gradient centrifugation was used to isolate PBMCs from whole blood, and the isolated PBMCs were then either used fresh or cryopreserved at -140C. Culture conditions were generally each tested in triplicate wells. Leukapheresis product for the unexposed donors was bought commercially.

The library was made by PCR. DNA from cultured CD4+ T cells underwent TCR sequencing with the Oncomine TCR Beta short-read assay at the Johns Hopkins FTIC core. Genomic DNA was extracted from the cultured CD4+ T cells with the QIAamp micro DNA kit. Oncomine TCR Beta libraries from cultured CD4+ T cells were pooled with unique dual indexes and sequenced on an Illumina iSeq 100. In the paper's pipeline: Non-productive sequences were removed, and CDR3s not starting with C, not ending with F or W, or shorter than 7 amino acids were discarded. Antigen-specific clonotypes were identified with the MANAFEST web application by comparing peptide-stimulated wells with reference and other culture wells. For a clone to be called positive, the clone needed an FDR below 0.05, an odds ratio above 5, and a productive frequency above 0.1% in at least two of three replicate wells. Clonotypes that were significantly expanded in both SARS-CoV-2 spike wells and at least one common cold coronavirus spike condition were defined as cross-reactive. Similarity between CDR3 sequences was evaluated in R version 3.6.1 using Levenshtein distances (stringdist) and unrooted phylogenetic trees (ape). The public reads were reprocessed in TCRdb via fastp at Q25 and MiXCR, keeping in-frame beta chains. Each entry merges the rows of one CDR3 protein and shows their most common DNA and genes. Here the V and J calls rest on TCRdb's processing, not on the authors' analysis. This sample comprises 10,000 or so distinct CDR3 sequences, 31% of them detected only once. The ten most abundant clones make up about a fifth of the sample.

What the study reported, not specific to this receptor: Among the post-vaccine SARS-CoV-2-reactive clones in convalescent patients, a median around 85% showed up only after vaccination, which suggests vaccine-specific priming. The median number of SARS-CoV-2-reactive clonotypes rose from 21 after infection to around 40 after vaccination, but the change was not significant. In convalescent patients, nearly all vaccine-specific clones (304 of 307) were found to be mono-reactive for SARS-CoV-2 spike rather than cross-reactive with common cold coronaviruses. The study included relatively few convalescent patients and did not analyze early timepoints after natural infection.

Sequencing input: CD4+ T cells from blood, cultured in vitro. The rearranged segments are TRBV12-3 or TRBV12-4 and TRBJ1-5; the junction holds 10 bases that match TRBD1. This TCR derives from a human donor in good health. The nucleotide sequence is TGTGCCAGCAGTCCCAGGACAGGGGGATATAGCAATCAGCCCCAGCATTTT. Its protein reads: CASSPRTGGYSNQPQHF.